This TCR beta chain was captured by sequencing in a study of blood T cell repertoires in COVID-19. Study-wide background: Nucleic acid was either cDNA or gDNA, and it came from T cells, B-cell-depleted T cells, or PBMCs.

Under the authors' procedure: Cell counts per sample came from amplifying reference gene primers. The protocol was immunoSEQ multiplex PCR, while the TCRdb copy is restricted to in-frame clones and leaves out a portion. That table furnishes V, J and clone size, whereas the DNA furnished D and trimming. The table includes about 63,000 clones, around 87% detected once. The V gene's germline CDR1 is SGHTA and CDR2 FQGTGA. After removal of 5 bases from V and 0 bases from J, the junction contained 3 bases not matched to a gene. This CDR3 region has 15 residues. The receptor's source is a man aged 50 to 60 with active COVID-19. Sequenced material: peripheral blood. The J gene is TRBJ2-1, the V gene TRBV7-3; TRBD2 aligns across 8 bases. The CDR3 DNA follows: TGTGCCAGCAGCAAGAGCGGGGGCTCCTACAATGAGCAGTTCTTC. It codes for CASSKSGGSYNEQFF.